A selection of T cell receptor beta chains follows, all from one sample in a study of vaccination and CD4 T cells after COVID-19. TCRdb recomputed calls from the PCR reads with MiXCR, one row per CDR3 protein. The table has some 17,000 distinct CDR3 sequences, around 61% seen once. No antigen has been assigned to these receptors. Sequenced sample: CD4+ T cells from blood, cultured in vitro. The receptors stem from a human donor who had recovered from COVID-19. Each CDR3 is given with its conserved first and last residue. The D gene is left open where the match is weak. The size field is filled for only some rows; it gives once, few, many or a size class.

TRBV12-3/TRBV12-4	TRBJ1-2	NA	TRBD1	CASRGGTGMDYGYTF	TGTGCCAGCAGAGGTGGGACAGGGATGGACTATGGCTACACCTTC
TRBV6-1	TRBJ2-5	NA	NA	CASRRLGGEETQYF	TGTGCCAGCAGGCGGCTAGGGGGGGAAGAGACCCAGTACTTC
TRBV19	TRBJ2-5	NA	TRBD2	CASSSMPPGLAGGQETQYF	TGTGCCAGTAGTTCGATGCCTCCCGGACTAGCGGGAGGGCAAGAGACCCAGTACTTC
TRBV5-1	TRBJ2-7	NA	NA	CASSPDGLSSSEQYF	TGCGCCAGCAGCCCCGATGGACTTAGCAGTAGCGAGCAGTACTTC
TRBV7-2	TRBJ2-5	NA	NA	CASSFGNSQETQYF	TGTGCCAGCAGCTTTGGGAACTCCCAAGAGACCCAGTACTTC
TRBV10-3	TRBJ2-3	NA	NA	CAINGPTDTQYF	TGTGCCATCAATGGACCCACAGATACGCAGTATTTT
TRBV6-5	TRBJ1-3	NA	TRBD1	CASSYLGQGNTIYF	TGTGCCAGCAGTTACTTGGGACAGGGGAACACCATATATTTT
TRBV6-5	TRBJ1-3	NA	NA	CASSYIGQGREVSGNTIYF	TGTGCCAGCAGTTACATAGGGCAGGGGAGGGAAGTGTCGGGAAACACCATATATTTT
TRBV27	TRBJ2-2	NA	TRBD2	CASTSGVTGELFF	TGTGCCAGCACCAGCGGGGTCACCGGGGAGCTGTTTTTT
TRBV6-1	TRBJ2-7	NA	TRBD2	CASRRLAGGWEYEQYF	TGTGCCAGCAGAAGACTAGCGGGAGGATGGGAGTACGAGCAGTACTTC
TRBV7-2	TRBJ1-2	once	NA	CASSPTYGYTF	TGTGCCAGCAGCCCGACCTATGGCTACACCTTC
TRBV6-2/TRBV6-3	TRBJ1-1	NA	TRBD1	CASRRGTGGIGEAFF	TGTGCCAGCAGAAGAGGGACAGGGGGCATTGGGGAAGCTTTCTTT
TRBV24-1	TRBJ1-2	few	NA	CATSERVSGGYTF	TGTGCCACCAGTGAGAGGGTATCGGGGGGCTACACCTTC
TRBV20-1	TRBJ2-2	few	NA	CSARVPTGGLANTGELFF	TGCAGTGCTAGAGTCCCCACTGGGGGGCTTGCGAACACCGGGGAGCTGTTTTTT
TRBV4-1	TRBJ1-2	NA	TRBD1	CASSNPTGGNYGYTF	TGCGCCAGCAGCAATCCGACAGGGGGGAACTATGGCTACACCTTC
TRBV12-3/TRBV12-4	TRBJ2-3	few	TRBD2	CASSPPTLSGITDTQYF	TGTGCCAGCAGTCCACCAACCCTGAGCGGGATCACAGATACGCAGTATTTT
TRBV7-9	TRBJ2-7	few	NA	CASSPKYRVGHEQYF	TGTGCCAGCAGCCCGAAATACCGGGTAGGCCACGAGCAGTACTTC
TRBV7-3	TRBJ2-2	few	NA	CASSLTGGANTGELFF	TGTGCCAGCAGCTTAACTGGCGGTGCGAACACCGGGGAGCTGTTTTTT
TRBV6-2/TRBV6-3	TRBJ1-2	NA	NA	CASSRQGRRDGYTF	TGTGCCAGCAGTCGGCAGGGGCGCCGCGACGGCTACACCTTC
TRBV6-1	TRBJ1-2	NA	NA	CASSERQPPDGYTF	TGTGCCAGCAGTGAACGACAGCCGCCGGATGGCTACACCTTC
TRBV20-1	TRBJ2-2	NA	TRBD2	CSARDLGVAGASGGELFF	TGCAGTGCTAGAGATCTGGGGGTAGCGGGAGCAAGTGGCGGGGAGCTGTTTTTT
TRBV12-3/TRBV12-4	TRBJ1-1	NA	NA	CASSLRRRNTEAFF	TGTGCCAGCAGTTTAAGGCGGAGGAACACTGAAGCTTTCTTT
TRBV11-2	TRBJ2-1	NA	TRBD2	CASSPGLAPNEQFF	TGTGCCAGCAGTCCCGGACTAGCGCCGAATGAGCAGTTCTTC
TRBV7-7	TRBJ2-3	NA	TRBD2	CASSLGLAGVSPDTQYF	TGTGCTAGCAGCTTAGGTCTAGCGGGAGTCAGTCCGGATACGCAGTATTTT
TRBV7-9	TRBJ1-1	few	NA	CASSSRPYTEAFF	TGTGCCAGCAGCTCCAGGCCATACACTGAAGCTTTCTTT
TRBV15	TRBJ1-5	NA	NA	CATSRGGRSNQPQHF	TGTGCCACCAGCAGAGGGGGTAGGAGCAATCAGCCCCAGCATTTT
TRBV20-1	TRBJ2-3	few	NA	CSARDESGVSTDTQYF	TGCAGTGCTAGAGATGAGAGCGGTGTTAGCACAGATACGCAGTATTTT
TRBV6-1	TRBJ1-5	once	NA	CASTSARSGASQPQHF	TGTGCCAGCACCAGTGCACGGTCAGGGGCTAGTCAGCCCCAGCATTTT
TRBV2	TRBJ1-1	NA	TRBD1	CASPGQGTNTEAFF	TGTGCCAGCCCGGGACAGGGGACGAACACTGAAGCTTTCTTT
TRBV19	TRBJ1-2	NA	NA	CASKPDTGYGYTF	TGTGCCTCAAAGCCTGACACGGGCTATGGCTACACCTTC
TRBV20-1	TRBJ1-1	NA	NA	CSAVRAENTEAFF	TGCAGTGCAGTTAGGGCCGAGAACACTGAAGCTTTCTTT
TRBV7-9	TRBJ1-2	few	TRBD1	CASSFNQGARYGYTF	TGTGCCAGCAGCTTTAATCAGGGGGCAAGATATGGCTACACCTTC
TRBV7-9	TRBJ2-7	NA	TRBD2	CASSFSAGGYEQYF	TGTGCCAGCAGCTTTTCGGCGGGAGGCTACGAGCAGTACTTC
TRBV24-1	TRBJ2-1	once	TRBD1	CATSGWTGNNEQFF	TGTGCCACCAGTGGATGGACAGGGAACAATGAGCAGTTCTTC
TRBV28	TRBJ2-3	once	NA	CASSPPVTDTQYF	TGTGCCAGCAGTCCCCCAGTAACAGATACGCAGTATTTT
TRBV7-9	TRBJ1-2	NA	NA	CASSSPLGTDLNYGYTF	TGTGCCAGCAGCTCCCCTCTGGGGACCGATCTTAACTATGGCTACACCTTC
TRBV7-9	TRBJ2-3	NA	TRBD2	CASSLAGGGGDTQYF	TGTGCCAGCAGCTTAGCCGGGGGGGGCGGAGATACGCAGTATTTT